This TCR beta chain was captured in a study of blood T cell repertoires in COVID-19. As for the study in general: The United States, Italy and Spain provided the acute and convalescent COVID-19 samples. From T cells, B-cell-depleted T cells, or PBMCs came the material, which was cDNA or gDNA.

Germline V gene sequence: CDR1 SGHRS, CDR2 YFSETQ. The CDR3 covers 14 residues. V was cut by 4 bases and J by 4 bases, with 12 bases left in between. In the original analysis: Reference gene primer amplification gave nucleated cell count estimates. Assay: immunoSEQ multiplex PCR; the TCRdb copy retains only in-frame clones and omits some. V and J calls and clone size are given by that table; D and trimming were obtained from the DNA. Among over 200,000 clones, about 85% were seen once, and the ten largest hold about 12%. The sequencing sample was made of peripheral blood. The chain joins TRBV5-1 to TRBJ1-5; D not certain. This receptor was obtained from a woman aged 18-29 years who had recovered from COVID-19. DNA of the CDR3: TGCGCCAGCAGCCCCGGGTCCGGAAATCAGCCCCAGCATTTT. The encoded protein is CASSPGSGNQPQHF.